These 12 T cell receptor beta chains share one sample of origin, sequenced in a study of OX40 agonist ivuxolimab in advanced cancers. Libraries were constructed by the immunoSEQ multiplex PCR assay. TCRdb limited this immuneACCESS table to in-frame rearrangements with V and J called. A share of clones is missing; checked studies link under half to unresolved V genes, and the rest is unexplained. Within this sample are more than 20,000 clones, with 88% of them counted one time only. The biggest ten clones account for roughly 10% of the sample. The source was CD4+ or CD8+ T cells sorted from blood, collected in a trial of the OX40 agonist ivuxolimab. These receptors originate from an adult with an advanced solid tumor such as melanoma, head and neck, liver or kidney cancer.

The chain recombines TRBV6-5 with TRBJ2-7, with D perhaps TRBD1 or TRBD2 (6 bases each). V shed 4 bases and J shed 3 bases, with 13 bases lying between them. CDR3 length: 14 residues. CDR1 is MNHEY and CDR2 is SVGAGI in the germline V gene. The CDR3 nucleotides read TGTGCCAGCAGTTGGGGCAGGGGAGGCTACGAGCAGTACTTC. It yields the protein CASSWGRGGYEQYF.

V and J are TRBV2 and TRBJ2-7; TRBD1 matches 10 bases. This CDR3 has 14 residues. Germline CDR1 and CDR2: SNHLY and FYNNEI. The J segment lost 3 bases and the V segment lost 7 bases, leaving 6 bases of the junction unmatched. CDR3 nucleotides: TGTGCCAGCACCCCCGGACAGGGGGGCTACGAGCAGTACTTC. Translation gives CASTPGQGGYEQYF.

The chain couples TRBV5-6 to TRBJ2-1, with D possibly matching TRBD2 (6 bases). V lost 5 bases and J 4 bases, leaving 19 bases between the germline ends. The germline V gene has CDR1 SGHDT and CDR2 YYEEEE. The CDR3 runs 16 residues. The CDR3 reads CASRPVGGSNYNEQFF. CDR3 bases: TGTGCCAGCAGACCTGTTGGGGGGAGTAATTACAATGAGCAGTTCTTC.

J is TRBJ1-1 and V is TRBV6-4; D remains ambiguous. The CDR3 sequence is 13 residues long. Trimming shortened V by 2 bases and J by 3 bases, and 7 bases separated the two germline ends. In germline, CDR1 is MRHNA, CDR2 SNTAGT. The CDR3 here is CASSDKGHTEAFF. The CDR3 bases are TGTGCCAGCAGTGACAAAGGACACACTGAAGCTTTCTTT.

The genes are TRBV6-5 and TRBJ2-1; D call uncertain. V was trimmed by 8 bases and J by 3 bases, leaving 8 bases between them. Germline values: CDR1 MNHEY, CDR2 SVGAGI. The length of the CDR3 is 12 residues. The CDR3 sequence: CASGPNYNEQFF. The CDR3 coding sequence is TGTGCCAGCGGACCTAACTACAATGAGCAGTTCTTC.

The gene calls are TRBV5-6 and TRBJ1-3, with D hard to call. Germline values: CDR1 SGHDT, CDR2 YYEEEE. V was shortened by 6 bases and J by 6 bases, with 4 bases between the two germline ends. The CDR3 is 10 residues long. CDR3 bases: TGTGCCAGCAACGAAAACACCATATATTTT. Residues: CASNENTIYF.

The CDR3 DNA follows: TGTGCCAGTAGTATAGCTGCGGGGGGGGGCAATGAGCAGTTCTTC. This encodes CASSIAAGGGNEQFF. The V call is TRBV19, the J call TRBJ2-1, with 9 nucleotides matching TRBD2. The J segment lost 6 bases and the V segment lost 1 base, leaving 4 bases of the junction unmatched. The CDR3 has 15 amino acids. Germline values: CDR1 LNHDA, CDR2 SQIVND (reference sequence). The whole variable domain, filled in from reference TRBV19 and TRBJ2-1, reads DGGITQSPKYLFRKEGQNVTLSCEQNLNHDAMYWYRQDPGQGLRLIYYSQIVNDFQKGDIAEGYSVSREKKESFPLTVTSAQKNPTAFYLCASSIAAGGGNEQFFGPGTRLTVL.

The chain joins TRBV5-4 to TRBJ1-4; 7 bases are shared with TRBD1. CDR1 and CDR2 (germline): SGHNT, YYREEE (reference sequence). CDR3 size: 15 residues. The junction had 2 bases not matched to a gene; V was cut back by 1 base and J by 2 bases. The CDR3 DNA is TGTGCCAGCAGCTTGACAGGGGATACTAATGAAAAACTGTTTTTT. Protein sequence: CASSLTGDTNEKLFF.

The chain uses TRBV6-4 and TRBJ1-1; tentative D call: TRBD1 (5 bases). V was cut by 6 bases and J by 2 bases, with 16 bases left in between. Germline V lookup: CDR1 MRHNA, CDR2 SNTAGT. This CDR3 spans 15 amino acids. CDR3 protein: CASRRRDSANTEAFF. In DNA, the CDR3 is TGTGCCAGCAGACGCCGGGACTCAGCTAACACTGAAGCTTTCTTT.

Judged by abundance, this clone is medium-sized. The chain links TRBV6-6 to TRBJ1-2; no clear D gene. With 0 bases removed from V and 7 bases from J, the gap between germline ends came to 12 bases. The germline gives CDR1 MNHNY, CDR2 SVGAGI (reference sequence). CDR3 size: 14 residues. Here the CDR3 DNA reads TGTGCCAGCAGTTACTCGGCGGCTGGGAGTGGCTACACCTTC. Protein product: CASSYSAAGSGYTF.

The chain couples TRBV27 to TRBJ1-2; 7 positions match TRBD1. CDR3 length equals 13 residues. V was pared by 4 bases and J by 8 bases, with 7 bases of the junction left unmatched. The V gene's germline CDR1 is MNHEY and CDR2 SMNVEV (reference sequence). The DNA for the CDR3 is TGTGCCAGCAGTTCACAGGGGTTACGGGGCTACACCTTC. Encoded protein: CASSSQGLRGYTF.

The CDR3 here is CASSFIREGYYEQYF. The CDR3 coding sequence is TGTGCCAGCAGCTTCATCCGGGAGGGGTACTACGAGCAGTACTTC. This chain connects TRBV7-6 to TRBJ2-7, with TRBD2 matching 8 bases. The CDR3 contains 15 residues. The V gene's germline CDR1 is SGHVS and CDR2 FNYEAQ. Trimming cost V 3 bases and J 3 bases; bases outside gene matches: 7.